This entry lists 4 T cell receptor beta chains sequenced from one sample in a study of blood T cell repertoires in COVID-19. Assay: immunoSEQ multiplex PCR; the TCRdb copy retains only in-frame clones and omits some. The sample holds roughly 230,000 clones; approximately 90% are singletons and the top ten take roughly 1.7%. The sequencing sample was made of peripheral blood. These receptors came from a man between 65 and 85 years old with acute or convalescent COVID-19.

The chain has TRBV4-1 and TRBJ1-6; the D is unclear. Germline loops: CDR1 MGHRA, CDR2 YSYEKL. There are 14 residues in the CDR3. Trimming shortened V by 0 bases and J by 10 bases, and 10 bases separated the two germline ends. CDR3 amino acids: CASSQDGVGSPLHF. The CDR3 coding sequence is TGCGCCAGCAGCCAAGACGGGGTGGGCTCACCCCTCCACTTT.

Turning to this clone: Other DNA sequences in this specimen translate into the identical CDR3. As DNA, the CDR3 is TGTGCCAGCTCTCCAGACTCATATGGCTACACCTTC. Protein: CASSPDSYGYTF. V usage is TRBV18 and J usage is TRBJ1-2; unclear D gene. The V end was cut by 6 bases, the J end by 5 bases, with 10 bases between. This CDR3 comprises 12 residues. Germline CDR1 is KGHSH and CDR2 is LQKENI.

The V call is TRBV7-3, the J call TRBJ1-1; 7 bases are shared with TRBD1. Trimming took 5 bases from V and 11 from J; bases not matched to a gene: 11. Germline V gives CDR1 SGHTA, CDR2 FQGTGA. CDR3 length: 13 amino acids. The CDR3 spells CASSPGQVEGAFF. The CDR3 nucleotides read TGTGCCAGCAGCCCAGGACAGGTCGAGGGTGCTTTCTTT.

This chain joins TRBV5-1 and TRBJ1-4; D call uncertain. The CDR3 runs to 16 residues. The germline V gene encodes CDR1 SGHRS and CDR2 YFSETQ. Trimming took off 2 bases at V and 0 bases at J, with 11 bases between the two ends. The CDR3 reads CASSFGFSTTNEKLFF. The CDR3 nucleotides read TGCGCCAGCAGCTTTGGCTTTAGCACAACTAATGAAAAACTGTTTTTT.